This T cell receptor beta chain stems from a study of cytomegalovirus exposure and HLA in healthy donors. Study-wide results and caveats: The listing of roughly 160 TCR beta chains classed them as cytomegalovirus-associated.

V was cut by 5 bases and J by 2 bases, with 9 bases left in between. Looked up from germline, CDR1 is MRHNA and CDR2 is SNTAGT. This CDR3 is 13 amino acids long. Remarks on this clone: Its antigen is not identified.

The assay was immunoSEQ multiplex PCR, and TCRdb's table has in-frame clones only and misses some. The table includes 66,000 or so clones, approximately 96% detected once. The donors were part of the validation cohort, which consisted of roughly 120 subjects and was separate from the first cohort of 666 subjects. This sequence originates from a woman aged 18-35 years in good health and CMV-seropositive. The chain recombines TRBV6-4 with TRBJ1-1, with TRBD1 as a possible D gene (5 bases). The specimen sequenced was PBMCs. CDR3 DNA: TGTGCCAGCAGTCCCAGGGAAAACACTGAAGCTTTCTTT. This translates into CASSPRENTEAFF.